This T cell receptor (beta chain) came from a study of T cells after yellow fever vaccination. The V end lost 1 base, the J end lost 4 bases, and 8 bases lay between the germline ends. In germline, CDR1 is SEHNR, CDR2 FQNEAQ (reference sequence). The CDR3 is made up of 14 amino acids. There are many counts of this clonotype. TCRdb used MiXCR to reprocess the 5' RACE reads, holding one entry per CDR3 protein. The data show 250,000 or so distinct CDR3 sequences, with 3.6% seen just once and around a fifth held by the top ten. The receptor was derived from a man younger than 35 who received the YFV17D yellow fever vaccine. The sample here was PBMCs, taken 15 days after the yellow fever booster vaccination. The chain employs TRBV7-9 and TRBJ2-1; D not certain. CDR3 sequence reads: CASSLEVRYNEQFF. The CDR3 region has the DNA TGTGCCAGCAGCTTAGAGGTGCGGTACAATGAGCAGTTCTTC.